The clone carrying this T cell receptor (beta chain) was picked up one time. Per the authors' pipeline: It was from reference gene primer amplification that nucleated cell counts were estimated. Repertoires were generated with immunoSEQ multiplex PCR, while TCRdb's copy carries only in-frame clones and drops some. Clone size and the V and J calls come from that table; the DNA yielded D and trimming. The data show roughly 25,000 clones, roughly 90% seen once. The CDR3 covers 11 residues. V was cut by 5 bases and J by 8 bases, with 7 bases left in between. The germline gives CDR1 SGHAT, CDR2 FQNNGV. The sample is drawn from a study of blood T cell repertoires in COVID-19. Turning to the study itself: The study drew acute and convalescent COVID-19 samples from the United States, Italy and Spain.

The TCR was taken from a human donor in a cohort sampled during active COVID-19. This rearrangement joins TRBV11-2 to TRBJ2-1; D not certain. Input material: peripheral blood. DNA of the CDR3: TGTGCCAGCAGCAACGACTATGAGCAGTTCTTC. Residues: CASSNDYEQFF.